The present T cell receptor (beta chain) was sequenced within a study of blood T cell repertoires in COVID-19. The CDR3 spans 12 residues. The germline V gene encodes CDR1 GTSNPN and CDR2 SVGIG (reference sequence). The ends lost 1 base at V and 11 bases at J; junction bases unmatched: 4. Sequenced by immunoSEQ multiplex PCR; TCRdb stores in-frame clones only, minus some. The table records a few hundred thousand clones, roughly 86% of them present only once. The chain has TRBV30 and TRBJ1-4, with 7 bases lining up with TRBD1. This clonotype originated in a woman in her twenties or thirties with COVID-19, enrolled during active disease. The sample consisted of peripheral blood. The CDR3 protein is CAWSGQGWKLFF. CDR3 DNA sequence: TGTGCCTGGAGTGGACAGGGCTGGAAACTGTTTTTT.